The T cell receptor beta chain described here comes from a study of cytomegalovirus exposure and HLA in healthy donors. In the study overall: Counted in an early data release were tens of millions of unique TCRs from HLA-typed donors.

This CDR3 has 15 residues. Germline CDR1 reads SNHLY; CDR2 reads FYNNEI. With V trimmed by 6 bases and J by 0 bases, 8 bases remained unmatched. With 60 Vbeta and 13 Jbeta primers, the PCR was carried out. TCRdb's copy holds only in-frame clones and misses some; the assay was immunoSEQ multiplex PCR. The sample lists just over 150,000 clones; about 75% were seen once. Sequencing was performed on PBMCs. The genes are TRBV2 and TRBJ2-7; TRBD1 matches 7 bases. This TCR derives from a female donor in good health and CMV-seronegative. CDR3 loop: CASRENRGSSYEQYF. The CDR3 DNA follows: TGTGCCAGCAGGGAAAACAGGGGATCCTCCTACGAGCAGTACTTC.